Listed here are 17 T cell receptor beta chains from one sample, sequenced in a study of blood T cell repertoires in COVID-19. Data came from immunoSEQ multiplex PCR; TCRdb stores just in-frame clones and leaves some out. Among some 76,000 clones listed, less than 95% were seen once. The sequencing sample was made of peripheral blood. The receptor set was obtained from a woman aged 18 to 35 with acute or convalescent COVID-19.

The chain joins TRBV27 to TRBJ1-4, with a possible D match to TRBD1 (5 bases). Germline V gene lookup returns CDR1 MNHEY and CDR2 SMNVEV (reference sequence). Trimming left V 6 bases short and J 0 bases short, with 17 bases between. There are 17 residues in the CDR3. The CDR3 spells CASSTGLTGATNEKLFF. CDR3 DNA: TGTGCCAGCAGCACCGGACTAACGGGGGCAACTAATGAAAAACTGTTTTTT.

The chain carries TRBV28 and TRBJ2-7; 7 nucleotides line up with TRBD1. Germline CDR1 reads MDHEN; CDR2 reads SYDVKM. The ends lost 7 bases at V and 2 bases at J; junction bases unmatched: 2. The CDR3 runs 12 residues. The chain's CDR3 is CASTQGAYEQYF. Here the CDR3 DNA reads TGTGCCAGCACTCAGGGGGCCTACGAGCAGTACTTC.

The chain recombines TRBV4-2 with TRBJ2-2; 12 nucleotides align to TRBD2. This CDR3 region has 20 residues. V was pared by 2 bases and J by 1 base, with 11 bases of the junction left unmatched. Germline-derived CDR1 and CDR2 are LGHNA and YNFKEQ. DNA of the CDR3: TGTGCCAGCAGCCAATACTCCTTCACTAGCGGGGGGCGGAACACCGGGGAGCTGTTTTTT. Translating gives CASSQYSFTSGGRNTGELFF.

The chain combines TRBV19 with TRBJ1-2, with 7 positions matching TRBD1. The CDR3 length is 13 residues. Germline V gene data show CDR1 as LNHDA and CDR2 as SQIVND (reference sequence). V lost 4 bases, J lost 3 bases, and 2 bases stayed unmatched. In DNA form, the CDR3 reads TGTGCCAGTAGTACAGGGGGTGACTATGGCTACACCTTC. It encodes CASSTGGDYGYTF.

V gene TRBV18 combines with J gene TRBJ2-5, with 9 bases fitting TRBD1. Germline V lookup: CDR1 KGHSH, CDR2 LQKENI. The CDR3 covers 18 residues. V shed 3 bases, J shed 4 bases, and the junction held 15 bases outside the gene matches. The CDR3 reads CASSPLSKRTGEGETQYF. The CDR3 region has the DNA TGTGCCAGCTCACCTCTCTCGAAAAGGACAGGGGAGGGAGAGACCCAGTACTTC.

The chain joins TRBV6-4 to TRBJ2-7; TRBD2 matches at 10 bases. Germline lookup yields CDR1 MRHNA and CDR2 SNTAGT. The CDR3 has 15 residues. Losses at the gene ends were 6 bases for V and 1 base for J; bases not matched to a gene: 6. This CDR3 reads CASRLLAGDSYEQYF. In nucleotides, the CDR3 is TGTGCCAGCAGGCTTCTAGCGGGGGATTCCTACGAGCAGTACTTC.

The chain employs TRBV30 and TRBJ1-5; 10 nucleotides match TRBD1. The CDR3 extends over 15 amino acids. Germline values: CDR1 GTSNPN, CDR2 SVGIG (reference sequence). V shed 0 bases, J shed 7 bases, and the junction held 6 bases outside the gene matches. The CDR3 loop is CAWSVGTGDRQPQHF. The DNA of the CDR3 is TGTGCCTGGAGTGTAGGGACAGGGGATCGCCAGCCCCAGCATTTT.

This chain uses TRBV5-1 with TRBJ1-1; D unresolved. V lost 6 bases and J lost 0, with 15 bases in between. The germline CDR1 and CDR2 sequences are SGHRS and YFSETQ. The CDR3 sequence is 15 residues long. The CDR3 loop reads CASKVEVWVNTEAFF. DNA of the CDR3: TGCGCCAGCAAGGTGGAGGTCTGGGTGAACACTGAAGCTTTCTTT.

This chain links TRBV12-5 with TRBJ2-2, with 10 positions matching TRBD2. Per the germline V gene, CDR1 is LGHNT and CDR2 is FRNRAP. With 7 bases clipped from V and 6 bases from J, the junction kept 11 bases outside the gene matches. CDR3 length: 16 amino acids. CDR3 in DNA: TGTGCTAGTGCCCCATGGATAAGCGGGAGGGCCGGGGAGCTGTTTTTT. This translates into CASAPWISGRAGELFF.

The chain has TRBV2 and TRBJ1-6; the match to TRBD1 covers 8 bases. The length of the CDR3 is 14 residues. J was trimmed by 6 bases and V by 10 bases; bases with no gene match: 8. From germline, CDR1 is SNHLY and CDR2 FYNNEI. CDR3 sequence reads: CATGQGVSNSPLHF. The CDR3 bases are TGTGCCACAGGACAGGGAGTGAGTAATTCACCCCTCCACTTT.

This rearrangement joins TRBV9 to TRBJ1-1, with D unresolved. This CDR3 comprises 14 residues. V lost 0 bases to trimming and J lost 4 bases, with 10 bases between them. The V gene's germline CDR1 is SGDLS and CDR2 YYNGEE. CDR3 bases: TGTGCCAGCAGCGTAGCGTCACTCCCCACTGAAGCTTTCTTT. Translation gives CASSVASLPTEAFF.

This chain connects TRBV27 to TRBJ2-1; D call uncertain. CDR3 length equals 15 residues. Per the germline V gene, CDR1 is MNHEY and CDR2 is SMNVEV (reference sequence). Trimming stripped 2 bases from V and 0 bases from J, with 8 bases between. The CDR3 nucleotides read TGTGCCAGCAGTTTAACCTTTAGCTCCTACAATGAGCAGTTCTTC. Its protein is CASSLTFSSYNEQFF.

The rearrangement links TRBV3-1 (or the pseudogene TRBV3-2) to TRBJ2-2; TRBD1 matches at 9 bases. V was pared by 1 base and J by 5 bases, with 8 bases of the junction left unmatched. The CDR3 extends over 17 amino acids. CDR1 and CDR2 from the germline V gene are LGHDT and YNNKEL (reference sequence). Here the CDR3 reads CASSQGTGGRRTGELFF. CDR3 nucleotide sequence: TGTGCCAGCAGCCAAGGCACAGGGGGCAGACGTACCGGGGAGCTGTTTTTT.

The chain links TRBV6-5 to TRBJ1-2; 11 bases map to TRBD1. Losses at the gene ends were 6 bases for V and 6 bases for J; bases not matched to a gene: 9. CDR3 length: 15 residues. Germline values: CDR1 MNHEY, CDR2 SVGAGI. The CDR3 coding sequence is TGTGCCAGCAGAAGCGTTTGGACAGGGGGCGATGGCTACACCTTC. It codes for CASRSVWTGGDGYTF.

CDR3 nucleotides: TGTGCCAGCAGCCAAGATAAGCCGGGAGATACGCAGTATTTT. Its translation: CASSQDKPGDTQYF. This sequence joins TRBV4-2 and TRBJ2-3; D is undetermined. Germline V gene sequence: CDR1 LGHNA, CDR2 YNFKEQ. The CDR3 is 14 amino acids. Trimming left V 0 bases short and J 5 bases short, with 9 bases between.

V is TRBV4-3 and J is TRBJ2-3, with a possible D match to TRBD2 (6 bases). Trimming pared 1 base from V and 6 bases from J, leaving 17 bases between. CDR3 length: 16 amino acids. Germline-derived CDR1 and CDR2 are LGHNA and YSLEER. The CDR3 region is CASSQGMAGSQDTQYF. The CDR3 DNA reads TGCGCCAGCAGCCAAGGCATGGCGGGATCTCAGGATACGCAGTATTTT.

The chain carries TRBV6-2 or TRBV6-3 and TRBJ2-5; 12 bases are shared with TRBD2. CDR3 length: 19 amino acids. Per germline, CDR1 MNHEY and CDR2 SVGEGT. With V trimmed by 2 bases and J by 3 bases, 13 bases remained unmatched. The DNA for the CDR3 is TGTGCCAGCAGTTACCTATCTAGCGGGGGGGCTGGCCTAGAAGAGACCCAGTACTTC. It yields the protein CASSYLSSGGAGLEETQYF.